Presented here are 7 T cell receptor beta chains from one specimen sequenced in a study of cytomegalovirus exposure and HLA in healthy donors. Generated by immunoSEQ multiplex PCR, the TCRdb table keeps only in-frame clones and is missing some. The sample yields over 200,000 clones, over 75% seen once. Sequencing input: PBMCs. These receptors came from a woman younger than 35 in good health and CMV-seropositive.

The chain carries TRBV9 and TRBJ2-1; 8 bases align to TRBD1. The germline V gene encodes CDR1 SGDLS and CDR2 YYNGEE. Trimming removed 3 bases from V and 7 bases from J; junction bases left unmatched: 6. The CDR3 is made up of 14 amino acids. The CDR3 loop is CASSADRGLNEQFF. The CDR3 DNA follows: TGTGCCAGCAGCGCTGACAGGGGATTAAATGAGCAGTTCTTC.

V is TRBV4-1 and J is TRBJ1-3; D unresolved. Trimming took off 0 bases at V and 4 bases at J, with 7 bases between the two ends. The CDR3 has 14 amino acids. Germline CDR1 and CDR2: MGHRA and YSYEKL. The CDR3 nucleotides read TGCGCCAGCAGCCAAGATCGCGGCGGAAACACCATATATTTT. Translation: CASSQDRGGNTIYF.

The chain recombines TRBV10-1 with TRBJ1-2; D is unclear. With 3 bases removed from V and 7 bases from J, the gap between germline ends came to 12 bases. Germline V gene lookup returns CDR1 WNHNN and CDR2 SYGVQD (reference sequence). This CDR3 contains 13 residues. In nucleotides, the CDR3 is TGCGCCAGCAGTGACGGGCGGAGGGTTGGCTACACCTTC. This gives the protein CASSDGRRVGYTF.

This clone has a single count. This chain uses TRBV5-4 with TRBJ2-3, with 11 bases lining up with TRBD2. This CDR3 comprises 17 residues. Trimming at V came to 5 bases and at J to 5 bases, leaving 13 bases not matched to a gene. CDR1 and CDR2 (germline): SGHNT, YYREEE (reference sequence). Written as DNA, the CDR3 is TGTGCCAGCAGGTACCTAGCGGGAGGCCCGGCGGGAGATACGCAGTATTTT. The encoded protein is CASRYLAGGPAGDTQYF.

The chain combines TRBV5-1 with TRBJ1-1; maybe TRBD1 (5 bases). The V gene lost 5 bases and the J gene lost 0 bases, with 11 bases spanning the gap. Germline V gene data show CDR1 as SGHRS and CDR2 as YFSETQ. The CDR3 covers 14 residues. This CDR3 reads CASRYDSMNTEAFF. The CDR3, as DNA: TGCGCCAGCAGATACGACAGCATGAACACTGAAGCTTTCTTT.

The V and J genes are TRBV5-1 and TRBJ2-3; tentatively, D is TRBD1 (5 bases). The V gene lost 3 bases and the J gene lost 1 base, with 12 bases spanning the gap. The CDR3 has 15 residues. Looked up from germline, CDR1 is SGHRS and CDR2 is YFSETQ. CDR3 protein: CASSSQGVGTDTQYF. The CDR3 nucleotides read TGCGCCAGCAGCTCTCAAGGGGTGGGCACAGATACGCAGTATTTT.

The rearrangement uses TRBV7-2 and TRBJ2-7; D gene unclear. The CDR3 extends over 13 amino acids. Trimming took 2 bases from V and 0 from J, leaving 5 bases between them. In germline, CDR1 is SGHTA, CDR2 FQGNSA. CDR3 nucleotide sequence: TGTGCCAGCAGCTTAAGCCCCTCCTACGAGCAGTACTTC. Translating it yields CASSLSPSYEQYF.